Presented here are 2 T cell receptor beta chains from one specimen sequenced in a study of T cells after yellow fever vaccination. TCRdb re-derived calls from the 5' RACE reads in MiXCR, one entry per CDR3 protein. The sample holds about 210,000 distinct CDR3 sequences; around 6.7% are singletons and the top ten take more than 1%. The sample here was CD4+ T cells sorted from PBMCs, taken on the day of the yellow fever booster vaccination. These receptors were collected from a man aged 25-40 years who received the YFV17D yellow fever vaccine.

This clonotype has only a few counts. The chain carries TRBV3-1 and TRBJ1-1; a possible D gene is TRBD1 (6 bases). Trimming left V 11 bases short and J 0 bases short, with 10 bases between. CDR3 length: 12 residues. Germline values: CDR1 LGHDT, CDR2 YNNKEL (reference sequence). In nucleotides, the CDR3 is TGTGCCGCCAGGGGTCTGAACACTGAAGCTTTCTTT. The encoded protein is CAARGLNTEAFF. The full variable domain, its missing parts supplied by reference TRBV3-1 and TRBJ1-1, is DTAVSQTPKYLVTQMGNDKSIKCEQNLGHDTMYWYKQDSKKFLKIMFSYNNKELIINETVPNRFSPKSPDKAHLNLHINSLELGDSAVYFCAARGLNTEAFFGQGTRLTVV.

This clonotype has only a few counts. A much larger clone differs by one base, so this may be a read error. J is TRBJ2-7 and V is TRBV5-1; D is ambiguous. Trimming took 0 bases from V and 3 from J, leaving 4 bases between them. CDR1 is SGHRS, CDR2 YFSETQ, per germline. The CDR3 loop spans 12 amino acids. The CDR3: CASSLDFYEQYF. The CDR3 region has the DNA TGCGCCAGCAGCTTGGATTTCTACGAGCAGTACTTC.